This TCR beta chain was identified in a study of memory CD4+ T cells and cytomegalovirus serostatus. The study, taken as a whole, reports: Median bootstrapped AUC for CMV status was about 0.95 originally, approximately 0.93 US-trained.

Source study methods: Out-of-frame sequences were removed, leaving around 2,000,000 distinct TCRbeta sequences. Profiled with immunoSEQ multiplex PCR; TCRdb holds only in-frame clones, not every one. V, J and clone size reflect that table, while D and trimming were determined from the DNA. The sample consists of about 64,000 clones, approximately 71% of them appearing once. This clone was observed a few times. What it binds is not known. The sort gate was single viable CD3+CD4+CD8-CD45RO+ cells for memory CD4+ T cells. Serum IgG to CMV pp150, pp28, p38 and p52 defined serostatus. Total CD4+ T cells were enriched by CD4 positive selection. The V gene's germline CDR1 is LNHDA and CDR2 SQIVND (reference sequence). There are 14 residues in the CDR3. J lost 6 bases, V lost 6 bases, and 7 bases had no gene match.

The receptor's source is an adult in good health and CMV-seronegative. Sequencing was performed on memory CD4+ T cells from blood. The rearrangement links TRBV19 to TRBJ1-1; 10 bases match TRBD1. The CDR3 DNA follows: TGTGCCAGTAGCCCGGGACAGGGGTCTTCTGAAGCTTTCTTT. Translating it yields CASSPGQGSSEAFF.